This record looks at one T cell receptor beta chain sequence and its context. Sequenced by immunoSEQ multiplex PCR; TCRdb stores in-frame clones only, minus some. The sample yields 31,000 or so clones, approximately 80% seen once. The data were obtained in a study of OX40 agonist ivuxolimab in advanced cancers. Germline values: CDR1 SGHRS, CDR2 YFSETQ. This CDR3 has 15 residues. V lost 3 bases to trimming and J lost 0 bases, with 10 bases between them. This material consisted of CD4+ or CD8+ T cells sorted from blood, taken in a trial of the OX40 agonist ivuxolimab. This clonotype was sampled from an adult with an advanced solid tumor such as melanoma, head and neck, liver or kidney cancer. The gene calls are TRBV5-1 and TRBJ1-3, with unresolved D. The chain's CDR3 is CASSSGDNSGNTIYF. CDR3 bases: TGCGCCAGCAGCTCTGGGGATAACTCTGGAAACACCATATATTTT.